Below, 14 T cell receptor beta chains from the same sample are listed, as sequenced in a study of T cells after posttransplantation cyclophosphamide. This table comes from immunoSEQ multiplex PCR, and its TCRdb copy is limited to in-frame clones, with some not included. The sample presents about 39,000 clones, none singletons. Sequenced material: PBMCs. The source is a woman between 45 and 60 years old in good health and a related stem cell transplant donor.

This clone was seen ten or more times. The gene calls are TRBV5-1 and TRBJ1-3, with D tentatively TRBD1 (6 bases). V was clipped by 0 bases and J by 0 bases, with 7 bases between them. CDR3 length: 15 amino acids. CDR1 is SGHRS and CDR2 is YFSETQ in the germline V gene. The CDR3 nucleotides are TGCGCCAGCAGCTTGGGGACAGTCTCTGGAAACACCATATATTTT. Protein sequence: CASSLGTVSGNTIYF.

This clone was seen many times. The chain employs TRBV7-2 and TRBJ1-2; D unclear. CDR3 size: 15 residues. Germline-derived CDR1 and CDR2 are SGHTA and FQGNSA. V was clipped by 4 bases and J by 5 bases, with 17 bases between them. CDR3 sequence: CASSSSSQARYGYTF. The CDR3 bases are TGTGCCAGCAGCTCGTCGTCTCAGGCCAGATATGGCTACACCTTC. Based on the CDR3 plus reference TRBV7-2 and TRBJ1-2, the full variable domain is GAGVSQSPSNKVTEKGKDVELRCDPISGHTALYWYRQSLGQGLEFLIYFQGNSAPDKSGLPSDRFSAERTGGSVSTLTIQRTQQEDSAVYLCASSSSSQARYGYTFGSGTRLTVV.

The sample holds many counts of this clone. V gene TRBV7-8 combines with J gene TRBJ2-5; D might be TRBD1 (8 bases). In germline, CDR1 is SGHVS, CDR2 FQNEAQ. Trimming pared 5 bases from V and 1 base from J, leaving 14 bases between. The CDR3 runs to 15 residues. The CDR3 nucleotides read TGTGCCAGCAGCCGTACAGGGGGGGTCCAAGAGACCCAGTACTTC. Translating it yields CASSRTGGVQETQYF.

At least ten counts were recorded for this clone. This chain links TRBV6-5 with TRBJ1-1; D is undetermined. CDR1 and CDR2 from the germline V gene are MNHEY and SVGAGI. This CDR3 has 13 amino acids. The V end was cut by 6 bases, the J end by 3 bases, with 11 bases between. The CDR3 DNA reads TGTGCCAGCAGCCGGGAGGAGTACACTGAAGCTTTCTTT. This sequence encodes CASSREEYTEAFF.

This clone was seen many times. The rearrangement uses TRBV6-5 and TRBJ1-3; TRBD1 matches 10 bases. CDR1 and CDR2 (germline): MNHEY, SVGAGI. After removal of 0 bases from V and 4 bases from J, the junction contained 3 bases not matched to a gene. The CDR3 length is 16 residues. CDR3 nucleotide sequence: TGTGCCAGCAGTTACTCGGGACAGGGGACAGGAAACACCATATATTTT. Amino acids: CASSYSGQGTGNTIYF.

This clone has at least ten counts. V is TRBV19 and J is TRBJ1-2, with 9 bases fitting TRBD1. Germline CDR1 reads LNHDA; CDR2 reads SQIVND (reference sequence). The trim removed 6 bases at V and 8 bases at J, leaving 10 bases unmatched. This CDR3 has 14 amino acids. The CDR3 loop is CASSYRDRASGYTF. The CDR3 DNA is TGTGCCAGTAGCTACCGGGACAGGGCTTCGGGCTACACCTTC.

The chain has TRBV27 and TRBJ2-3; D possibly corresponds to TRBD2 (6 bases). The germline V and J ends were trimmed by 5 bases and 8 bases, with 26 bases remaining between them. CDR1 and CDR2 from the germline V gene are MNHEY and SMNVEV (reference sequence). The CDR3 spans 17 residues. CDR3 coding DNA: TGTGCCAGCAGTCCACCCCGGAGGGGCCCCCCGGGATTTACGCAGTATTTT. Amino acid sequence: CASSPPRRGPPGFTQYF.

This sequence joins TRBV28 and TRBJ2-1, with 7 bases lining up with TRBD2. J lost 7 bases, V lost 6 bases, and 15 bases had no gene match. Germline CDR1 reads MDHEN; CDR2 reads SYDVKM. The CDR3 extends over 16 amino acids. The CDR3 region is CASSWSGGQVGNEQFF. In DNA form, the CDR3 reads TGTGCCAGCAGCTGGTCGGGAGGACAAGTTGGGAATGAGCAGTTCTTC.

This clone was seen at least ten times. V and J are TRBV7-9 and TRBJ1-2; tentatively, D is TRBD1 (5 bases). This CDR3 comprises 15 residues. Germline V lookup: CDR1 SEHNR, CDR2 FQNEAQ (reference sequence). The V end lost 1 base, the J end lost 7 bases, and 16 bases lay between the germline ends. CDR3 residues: CASSLESPHGGGYTF. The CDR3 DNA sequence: TGTGCCAGCAGCTTAGAGTCCCCCCACGGGGGTGGCTACACCTTC. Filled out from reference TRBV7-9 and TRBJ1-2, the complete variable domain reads DTGVSQNPRHKITKRGQNVTFRCDPISEHNRLYWYRQTLGQGPEFLTYFQNEAQLEKSRLLSDRFSAERPKGSFSTLEIQRTEQGDSAMYLCASSLESPHGGGYTFGSGTRLTVV.

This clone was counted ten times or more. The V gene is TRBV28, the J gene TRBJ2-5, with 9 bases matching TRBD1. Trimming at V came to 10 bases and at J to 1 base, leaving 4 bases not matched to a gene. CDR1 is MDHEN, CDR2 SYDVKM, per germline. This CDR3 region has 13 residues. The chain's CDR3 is CATQGAVQETQYF. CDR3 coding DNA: TGTGCCACACAGGGGGCCGTCCAAGAGACCCAGTACTTC.

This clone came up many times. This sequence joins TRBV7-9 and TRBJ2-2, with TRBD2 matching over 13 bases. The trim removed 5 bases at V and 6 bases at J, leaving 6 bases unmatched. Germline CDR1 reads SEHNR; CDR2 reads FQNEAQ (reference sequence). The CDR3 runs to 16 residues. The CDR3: CASSPGTSGASGELFF. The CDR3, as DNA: TGTGCCAGCAGCCCCGGGACTAGCGGGGCCTCCGGGGAGCTGTTTTTT.

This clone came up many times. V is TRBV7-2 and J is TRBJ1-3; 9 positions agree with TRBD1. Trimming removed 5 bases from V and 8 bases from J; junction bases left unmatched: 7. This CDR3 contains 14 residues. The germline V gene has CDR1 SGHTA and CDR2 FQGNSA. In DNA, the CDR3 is TGTGCCAGCAGCCCCACACAGGGGGCCGACACCATATATTTT. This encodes CASSPTQGADTIYF.

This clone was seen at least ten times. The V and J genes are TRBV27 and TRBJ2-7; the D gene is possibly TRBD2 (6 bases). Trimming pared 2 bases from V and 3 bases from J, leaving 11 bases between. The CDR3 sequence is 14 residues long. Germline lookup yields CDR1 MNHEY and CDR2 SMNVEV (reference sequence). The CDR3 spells CASSLLPRGYEQYF. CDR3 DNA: TGTGCCAGCAGTTTACTCCCGCGGGGCTACGAGCAGTACTTC.

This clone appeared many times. Here the CDR3 DNA reads TGTGCCAGCAGCTCCGGGACAGGGGGCTCCTACGAGCAGTACTTC. Protein: CASSSGTGGSYEQYF. V is TRBV11-3 and J is TRBJ2-7, with 11 bases lining up with TRBD1. The CDR3 runs to 15 residues. V shed 4 bases and J 0 bases; nucleotides not matched to a gene: 2. Germline CDR1 SGHNT, CDR2 YENEEA.